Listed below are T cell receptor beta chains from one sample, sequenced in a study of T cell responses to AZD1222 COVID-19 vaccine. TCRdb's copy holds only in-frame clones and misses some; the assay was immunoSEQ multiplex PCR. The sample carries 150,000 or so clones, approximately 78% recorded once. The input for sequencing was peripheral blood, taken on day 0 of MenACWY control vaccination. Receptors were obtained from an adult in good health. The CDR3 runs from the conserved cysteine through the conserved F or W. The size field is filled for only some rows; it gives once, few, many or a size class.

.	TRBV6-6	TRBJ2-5	CASSYRRGTETQYF
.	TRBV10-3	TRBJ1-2	CAISESEGSYTF
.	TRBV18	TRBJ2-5	CASSPPNGGQETQYF
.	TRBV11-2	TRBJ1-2	CASSLGTGGEGYTF
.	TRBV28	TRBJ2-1	CASRNSGEQFF
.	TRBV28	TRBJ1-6	CASSFSNSPLHF
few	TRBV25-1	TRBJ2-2	CASSTTFGGQGHTGELFF
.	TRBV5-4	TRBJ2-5	CASRRGGSGETQYF
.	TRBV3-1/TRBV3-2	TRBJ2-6	CASSQHPSSGANVLTF
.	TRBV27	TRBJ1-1	CASKGTGGLALQAFF
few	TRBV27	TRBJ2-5	CASSLTQGLQETQYF
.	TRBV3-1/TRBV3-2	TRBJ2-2	CASSQGLAGTGELFF
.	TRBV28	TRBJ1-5	CASSLTHQPQHF
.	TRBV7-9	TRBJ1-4	CASSQTGFGNEKLFF
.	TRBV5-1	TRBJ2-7	CASSFSGEGREQYF
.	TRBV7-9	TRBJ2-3	CASSLGHQARGTDTQYF
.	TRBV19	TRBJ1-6	CASRVSSYNSPLHF
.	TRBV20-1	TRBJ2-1	CSASSYNEQFF
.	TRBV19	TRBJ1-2	CASSFSPGHLLDTF
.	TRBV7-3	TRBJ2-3	CASSFGVTDTQYF
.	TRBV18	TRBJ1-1	CASSPEKGRGAFF
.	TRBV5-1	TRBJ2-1	CASSLSPGSYNEQFF
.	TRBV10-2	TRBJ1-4	CASRAPSNEKLFF
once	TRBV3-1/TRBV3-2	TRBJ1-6	CASSQGPRGYSPLHF
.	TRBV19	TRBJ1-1	CASRSPEQGKPEAFF
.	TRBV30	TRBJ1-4	CAWSMSDPGKLFF
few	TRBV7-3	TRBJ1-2	CASSPTRRLDYGYTF